This entry lists 6 T cell receptor beta chains sequenced from one sample in a study of chemoradiotherapy in HPV16-positive cancers (dated by TCRdb to between 2021 and 2023). Preparation of the library involved the immunoSEQ multiplex PCR assay. Sourced from immuneACCESS, this table was stored by TCRdb with only in-frame sequences that have V and J called. A share of the clones is absent; for the studies checked, an unresolved V gene accounts for under half, and the remainder has no known explanation. The sample includes over a thousand clones, with around 77% observed a single time. The leading ten clones occupy around 20% of the sample. The sample was tumor tissue, taken from a patient who underwent chemoradiotherapy. The receptors come from a human donor with HPV-associated anogenital cancer.

As DNA, the CDR3 is TGCGCCAGCAGCCAACGTTCTAGGGAATATAGCAATCAGCCCCAGCATTTT. This translates into CASSQRSREYSNQPQHF. The rearrangement uses TRBV4-1 and TRBJ1-5; no definite D call. Germline CDR1 MGHRA, CDR2 YSYEKL. This CDR3 region has 17 residues. Between the trimmed V and J ends, which lost 2 bases and 0 bases, there was a span of 14 bases.

This clone was detected only once. Germline is not matched at one junction end, which may reflect a read error. DNA for the CDR3: TGCGCCAGCAGCCCTCAGAGGAACACTGGAGCTTTCTTT. It encodes CASSPQRNTGAFF. This chain links TRBV4-3 with TRBJ1-1; no clear D. Germline assignment: CDR1 LGHNA and CDR2 YSLEER. The CDR3 loop spans 13 amino acids.

This chain uses TRBV5-1 with TRBJ2-7, with D possibly matching TRBD2 (6 bases). Trimming stripped 2 bases from V and 0 bases from J, with 9 bases between. Germline CDR1 is SGHRS and CDR2 is YFSETQ. CDR3 length: 14 residues. CDR3 sequence (DNA): TGCGCCAGCAGCTTTAGGACTACCTCCTACGAGCAGTACTTC. Translating gives CASSFRTTSYEQYF.

This clone was found a few times. The chain employs TRBV27 and TRBJ2-3, with 9 bases identical to TRBD1. CDR1 MNHEY and CDR2 SMNVEV come from the germline V gene (reference sequence). With 4 bases clipped from V and 5 bases from J, the junction kept 7 bases outside the gene matches. The CDR3 is 15 amino acids. CDR3 coding DNA: TGTGCCAGCAGTTACCGGGACAGGGTTATAGATACGCAGTATTTT. Protein product: CASSYRDRVIDTQYF.

The V call is TRBV27, the J call TRBJ2-3, with D possibly TRBD1 on 5 matching bases. There are 17 residues in the CDR3. Trimming cost V 11 bases and J 2 bases, with 26 bases left between them. In germline, CDR1 is MNHEY, CDR2 SMNVEV (reference sequence). In DNA, the CDR3 is TGTGCCTGCCATTCCTTGGGGCCTTACCTGTACACAGATACGCAGTATTTT. It is translated as CACHSLGPYLYTDTQYF.

V and J are TRBV6-5 and TRBJ2-1; tentative D call: TRBD1 (6 bases). Germline loops: CDR1 MNHEY, CDR2 SVGAGI. The CDR3 has 13 amino acids. The V and J ends lost 7 bases and 10 bases respectively, with 17 bases between them. Here the CDR3 reads CASKPLHRGEQFF. DNA of the CDR3: TGTGCCAGCAAGCCCCTCCATAGGGGGGAGCAGTTCTTC.